These 30 T cell receptor beta chains were sequenced from one sample in a study of CD8 T cells in Susac syndrome (dated by TCRdb to the late 2010s). Receptors were amplified or captured by the immunoSEQ multiplex PCR assay. RNA was extracted using the RNeasy kit, and roughly 0.5 to 1 microgram was reverse transcribed with random hexamers. The public sequencing data were trimmed at Q25 with fastp and processed into clonotypes with MiXCR by TCRdb, which kept only in-frame beta chains. Records with the same CDR3 protein are collapsed into one entry carrying the most frequent genes and DNA. The sample includes about 160,000 distinct CDR3 sequences, with approximately 90% observed a single time. Around 0.075% of the sample goes to the ten largest clones. The sequencing input was CD4+ T cells from PBMCs. The receptors shown here come from a human donor in good health.

A single count supports this clonotype. CDR3: CASSLGRGDTEAFF. CDR3 bases: TGTGCCAGCAGTTTGGGCCGAGGGGACACTGAAGCTTTCTTT. The V gene is TRBV28, the J gene TRBJ1-1; the D gene is possibly TRBD1 (5 bases). This CDR3 comprises 14 residues. The germline V gene encodes CDR1 MDHEN and CDR2 SYDVKM. The germline V and J ends were trimmed by 3 bases and 3 bases, with 11 bases remaining between them.

The chain employs TRBV27 and TRBJ2-2; maybe TRBD2 (5 bases). V lost 2 bases to trimming and J lost 2 bases, with 9 bases between them. CDR3 length: 15 residues. Germline CDR1 reads MNHEY; CDR2 reads SMNVEV (reference sequence). CDR3 sequence: CASSLAGENTGELFF. The CDR3 DNA reads as TGTGCCAGCAGTTTAGCGGGTGAAAACACCGGGGAGCTGTTTTTT.

The chain combines TRBV24-1 with TRBJ2-2; 10 nucleotides agree with TRBD1. V gave up 7 bases and J gave up 5 bases; unmatched junction bases: 3. Germline lookup yields CDR1 KGHDR and CDR2 SFDVKD. This CDR3 has 14 amino acids. The CDR3 coding sequence is TGTGCCACCAGACGACAGGGGGCTACCGGGGAGCTGTTTTTT. This sequence encodes CATRRQGATGELFF.

The chain is built from TRBV3-1 and TRBJ1-2; a weak D match, TRBD1 (6 bases). The CDR3 totals 14 residues. Germline values: CDR1 LGHDT, CDR2 YNNKEL (reference sequence). Trimming left V 5 bases short and J 8 bases short, with 18 bases between. This chain's CDR3 is CASSSSEGGGGYTF. DNA for the CDR3: TGTGCCAGCAGCTCAAGTGAGGGGGGTGGCGGCTACACCTTC. Supplemented by reference TRBV3-1 and TRBJ1-2, the full variable domain reads DTAVSQTPKYLVTQMGNDKSIKCEQNLGHDTMYWYKQDSKKFLKIMFSYNNKELIINETVPNRFSPKSPDKAHLNLHINSLELGDSAVYFCASSSSEGGGGYTFGSGTRLTVV.

The chain couples TRBV7-2 to TRBJ2-5; 7 nucleotides agree with TRBD1. Germline V CDR1 and CDR2: SGHTA, FQGNSA. The CDR3 covers 13 residues. Trimming at V came to 3 bases and at J to 5 bases, leaving 3 bases not matched to a gene. The CDR3 nucleotides are TGTGCCAGCAGCTTCTCGACAGGGGAGACCCAGTACTTC. It specifies CASSFSTGETQYF.

The rearrangement uses TRBV20-1 and TRBJ1-6; 7 bases fit TRBD1. The germline gives CDR1 DFQATT, CDR2 SNEGSKA (reference sequence). V was pared by 0 bases and J by 7 bases, with 15 bases of the junction left unmatched. This CDR3 has 18 residues. The CDR3 nucleotides read TGCAGTGCTAGAGACCCGGGACAGCTCTCCCTCCCCAATTCACCCCTCCACTTT. Protein sequence: CSARDPGQLSLPNSPLHF.

This clonotype has a single count. V is TRBV5-6 and J is TRBJ1-1; 9 nucleotides match TRBD1. Germline CDR1 is SGHDT and CDR2 is YYEEEE. Trimming at V came to 4 bases and at J to 2 bases, leaving 3 bases not matched to a gene. The CDR3 totals 14 residues. CDR3 nucleotides: TGTGCCAGCAGCACGACAGGGGGAAACACTGAAGCTTTCTTT. This translates into CASSTTGGNTEAFF.

The V gene is TRBV5-1, the J gene TRBJ2-2; 7 bases are a match to TRBD1. CDR1 is SGHRS, CDR2 YFSETQ, per germline. There are 16 residues in the CDR3. V dropped 4 bases and J dropped 2; count of bases not matched to a gene: 8. In DNA, the CDR3 is TGCGCCAGCAGCATGGTCCGGGACAGCAACACCGGGGAGCTGTTTTTT. This encodes CASSMVRDSNTGELFF.

The rearrangement links TRBV12-3 or TRBV12-4 to TRBJ2-1, with 9 bases lining up with TRBD1. This CDR3 spans 13 amino acids. J was trimmed by 7 bases and V by 7 bases; bases with no gene match: 5. The CDR3 loop is CASTLDRGNEQFF. In DNA, the CDR3 is TGTGCCAGCACTCTGGACAGGGGAAATGAGCAGTTCTTC.

The chain joins TRBV29-1 to TRBJ2-1, with TRBD1 identical over 10 bases. Germline CDR1 SQVTM, CDR2 ANQGSEA. This CDR3 comprises 14 residues. The V segment lost 8 bases and the J segment 4 bases; nucleotides outside the gene matches: 8. CDR3 sequence: CSIQRDRGYNEQFF. CDR3 coding DNA: TGCAGCATCCAAAGGGACAGGGGATACAATGAGCAGTTCTTC.

The chain links TRBV20-1 to TRBJ1-5, with TRBD1 matching 9 bases. The V gene's germline CDR1 is DFQATT and CDR2 SNEGSKA (reference sequence). With V trimmed by 6 bases and J by 4 bases, 4 bases remained unmatched. The CDR3 spans 13 residues. The CDR3 DNA is TGCAGTGCCAGACAGGGGGGGAATCAGCCCCAGCATTTT. This gives the protein CSARQGGNQPQHF.

The chain employs TRBV19 and TRBJ2-7; 9 bases are a match to TRBD1. With V trimmed by 10 bases and J by 3 bases, 4 bases remained unmatched. CDR1 LNHDA and CDR2 SQIVND come from the germline V gene (reference sequence). The CDR3 contains 12 residues. DNA of the CDR3: TGTGCCACGACGGGACAGGGCTACGAGCAGTACTTC. This gives the protein CATTGQGYEQYF.

This chain joins TRBV5-4 and TRBJ1-2, with 7 nucleotides matching TRBD1. Trimming cost V 5 bases and J 4 bases; bases outside gene matches: 17. From germline, CDR1 is SGHNT and CDR2 YYREEE (reference sequence). The CDR3 is 17 residues long. The CDR3 loop reads CASSKTGTASYFYGYTF. DNA for the CDR3: TGTGCCAGCAGTAAAACCGGGACAGCGTCCTACTTCTATGGCTACACCTTC. Looking up the rest from reference TRBV5-4 and TRBJ1-2 gives the full variable domain: ETGVTQSPTHLIKTRGQQVTLRCSSQSGHNTVSWYQQALGQGPQFIFQYYREEENGRGNFPPRFSGLQFPNYSSELNVNALELDDSALYLCASSKTGTASYFYGYTFGSGTRLTVV.

In this sample, this clonotype turned up a few times. The chain has TRBV5-4 and TRBJ2-3; 13 bases are shared with TRBD2. V trimming: 0 bases; J trimming: 3 bases; junction bases outside the gene matches: 1. The CDR3 totals 16 residues. The V gene's germline CDR1 is SGHNT and CDR2 YYREEE (reference sequence). The CDR3 here is CASSLGLAGGTDTQYF. DNA of the CDR3: TGTGCCAGCAGCTTGGGACTAGCGGGAGGAACAGATACGCAGTATTTT. The variable domain in full, completed from reference TRBV5-4 and TRBJ2-3, reads ETGVTQSPTHLIKTRGQQVTLRCSSQSGHNTVSWYQQALGQGPQFIFQYYREEENGRGNFPPRFSGLQFPNYSSELNVNALELDDSALYLCASSLGLAGGTDTQYFGPGTRLTVL.

As DNA, the CDR3 is TGTGCCAGCTCAGCTACCTGGGTGAACACTGAAGCTTTCTTT. This codes for CASSATWVNTEAFF. The gene calls are TRBV18 and TRBJ1-1; D remains ambiguous. Per the germline V gene, CDR1 is KGHSH and CDR2 is LQKENI. The V end was cut by 5 bases, the J end by 0 bases, with 10 bases between. The CDR3 length is 14 residues.

The chain has TRBV27 and TRBJ1-6; D may be TRBD1 (5 bases). V was pared by 6 bases and J by 7 bases, with 16 bases between. The germline V gene encodes CDR1 MNHEY and CDR2 SMNVEV (reference sequence). This CDR3 contains 15 residues. The CDR3 DNA reads as TGTGCCAGCAGAGATTACACGGGGGAAAATTCACCCCTCCACTTT. Its protein product is CASRDYTGENSPLHF.

The V gene is TRBV11-2, the J gene TRBJ1-3; D remains unclear. Germline V gene data show CDR1 as SGHAT and CDR2 as FQNNGV. The CDR3 totals 14 residues. V lost 4 bases to trimming and J lost 0 bases, with 7 bases between them. CDR3 coding DNA: TGTGCCAGCAGCTGGATTCGCTCTGGAAACACCATATATTTT. It encodes CASSWIRSGNTIYF. The full variable domain, its missing parts supplied by reference TRBV11-2 and TRBJ1-3, is EAGVAQSPRYKIIEKRQSVAFWCNPISGHATLYWYQQILGQGPKLLIQFQNNGVVDDSQLPKDRFSAERLKGVDSTLKIQPAKLEDSAVYLCASSWIRSGNTIYFGEGSWLTVV.

The chain is built from TRBV3-1 and TRBJ1-1; the D gene is possibly TRBD1 (5 bases). Germline V gene sequence: CDR1 LGHDT, CDR2 YNNKEL (reference sequence). This CDR3 is built from 16 residues. V was trimmed by 2 bases and J by 4 bases, leaving 17 bases between them. CDR3 protein: CASSQKRRPGGTEAFF. The CDR3 DNA follows: TGTGCCAGCAGCCAAAAGCGACGCCCGGGGGGCACTGAAGCTTTCTTT.

The chain couples TRBV2 to TRBJ1-3; no clear D gene. The germline V and J ends were trimmed by 7 bases and 0 bases, with 16 bases remaining between them. Per the germline V gene, CDR1 is SNHLY and CDR2 is FYNNEI. The length of the CDR3 is 16 residues. This CDR3 is CASKWALGISGNTIYF. DNA for the CDR3: TGTGCCAGCAAATGGGCGCTAGGGATCTCTGGAAACACCATATATTTT.

V gene TRBV10-3 combines with J gene TRBJ1-6; 7 nucleotides agree with TRBD1. Germline V lookup: CDR1 ENHRY, CDR2 SYGVKD. Trimming cost V 2 bases and J 7 bases; bases outside gene matches: 2. The CDR3 contains 14 residues. CDR3 nucleotide sequence: TGTGCCATCAGTGAGGACAGGGTGAATTCACCCCTCCACTTT. This translates into CAISEDRVNSPLHF.

The chain carries TRBV6-2 or TRBV6-3 and TRBJ1-5; 8 nucleotides line up with TRBD1. Looked up from germline, CDR1 is MNHEY and CDR2 is SVGEGT. CDR3 length: 17 residues. V dropped 6 bases and J dropped 0; count of bases not matched to a gene: 10. DNA for the CDR3: TGTGCCAGCAGGACTAGGGACAGGTGGTATAGCAATCAGCCCCAGCATTTT. As protein: CASRTRDRWYSNQPQHF.

This chain links TRBV18 with TRBJ1-1; tentative D call: TRBD1 (5 bases). V lost 3 bases and J 3 bases, leaving 11 bases between the germline ends. The CDR3 contains 14 residues. Germline V gene sequence: CDR1 KGHSH, CDR2 LQKENI. CDR3 region: CASSPTDTDTEAFF. DNA for the CDR3: TGTGCCAGCTCACCGACAGATACCGACACTGAAGCTTTCTTT.

The rearrangement links TRBV11-2 to TRBJ1-2; D is uncertain. The CDR3 spans 15 residues. V was pared by 1 base and J by 3 bases, with 12 bases between. The germline V gene encodes CDR1 SGHAT and CDR2 FQNNGV. This CDR3 reads CASSLVGRAHYGYTF. The DNA of the CDR3 is TGTGCCAGCAGCTTAGTAGGCAGAGCTCACTATGGCTACACCTTC.

The J gene is TRBJ1-1, the V gene TRBV15; 7 bases match TRBD1. This CDR3 is built from 14 residues. With 6 bases clipped from V and 6 bases from J, the junction kept 10 bases outside the gene matches. Germline values: CDR1 LNHNV, CDR2 YYDKDF (reference sequence). CDR3 loop: CATRPDRRYPEAFF. The CDR3 bases are TGTGCCACCAGACCGGACAGGCGGTATCCTGAAGCTTTCTTT.

V usage is TRBV30 and J usage is TRBJ1-1, with D unclear. V lost 1 base to trimming and J lost 3 bases, with 9 bases between them. This CDR3 is 13 amino acids long. Per germline, CDR1 GTSNPN and CDR2 SVGIG (reference sequence). The CDR3 is CAWSGRLYTEAFF. CDR3 DNA sequence: TGTGCCTGGAGTGGCAGGCTCTACACTGAAGCTTTCTTT.

This rearrangement joins TRBV4-1 to TRBJ2-7; 7 bases match TRBD1. This CDR3 contains 16 residues. Trimming removed 4 bases from V and 4 bases from J; junction bases left unmatched: 13. The germline V gene encodes CDR1 MGHRA and CDR2 YSYEKL. The CDR3 region has the DNA TGCGCCAGCAGCCGCCAAAGGGGACAGCCGCCGTACGAGCAGTACTTC. It translates to CASSRQRGQPPYEQYF.

The chain uses TRBV29-1 and TRBJ2-3, with 7 bases aligning to TRBD1. The junction had 7 bases not matched to a gene; V was cut back by 7 bases and J by 3 bases. This CDR3 has 13 residues. Looked up from germline, CDR1 is SQVTM and CDR2 is ANQGSEA. CDR3 bases: TGCAGCGACGAGGGGGCTGGGACAGATACGCAGTATTTT. The encoded protein is CSDEGAGTDTQYF.

V is TRBV30 and J is TRBJ1-5; 7 bases are shared with TRBD1. Unmatched junction bases numbered 6, after V lost 5 bases and J lost 5 bases. The germline V gene encodes CDR1 GTSNPN and CDR2 SVGIG (reference sequence). This CDR3 is 13 amino acids long. CDR3 sequence: CAWGEGAHQPQHF. In DNA, the CDR3 is TGTGCCTGGGGGGAGGGGGCCCATCAGCCCCAGCATTTT.

The chain uses TRBV28 and TRBJ2-7, with TRBD1 matching over 8 bases. Trimming took 5 bases from V and 6 from J; bases not matched to a gene: 6. Germline V gene data show CDR1 as MDHEN and CDR2 as SYDVKM. The CDR3 runs 13 residues. The CDR3 spells CASSPDREGEQYF. The CDR3 DNA reads TGTGCCAGCAGTCCGGACAGGGAAGGCGAGCAGTACTTC.

This clonotype was seen a few times. The CDR3 coding sequence is TGCAGTGCTAATGGGGACATAACCTACGAGCAGTACTTC. Translated, it gives CSANGDITYEQYF. V and J are TRBV20-1 and TRBJ2-7; tentatively, D is TRBD1 (6 bases). This CDR3 is 13 amino acids long. In germline, CDR1 is DFQATT, CDR2 SNEGSKA (reference sequence). V lost 4 bases, J lost 2 bases, and 12 bases lay in between.